This TCR beta chain stems from a study of T cells in Graves' hyperthyroidism and ophthalmopathy. No progression to ophthalmopathy during 18 months of follow-up defined stable disease. The germline V gene encodes CDR1 MDHEN and CDR2 SYDVKM. Trimming removed 6 bases from V and 7 bases from J, with 12 bases in between. The CDR3 runs to 12 residues. The sample holds many counts of this clonotype. Amplified TCR beta CDR3 regions came from RNA transcripts. RT-PCR in the first round (using the HTBI primer set) targeted the TCR CDR3. Using its own MiXCR run on the multiplex PCR reads, TCRdb lists one record per CDR3 protein. The sample includes hundreds of thousands of distinct CDR3 sequences, 14% of them seen just once.

Specimen: blood. The sequence came from a woman aged 40 to 49 with Graves' hyperthyroidism. The chain is built from TRBV28 and TRBJ1-2; TRBD1 might be the D (5 bases). The CDR3: CASSSLGVGYTF. In nucleotides, the CDR3 is TGTGCCAGCAGCTCCTTGGGGGTTGGCTACACCTTC.